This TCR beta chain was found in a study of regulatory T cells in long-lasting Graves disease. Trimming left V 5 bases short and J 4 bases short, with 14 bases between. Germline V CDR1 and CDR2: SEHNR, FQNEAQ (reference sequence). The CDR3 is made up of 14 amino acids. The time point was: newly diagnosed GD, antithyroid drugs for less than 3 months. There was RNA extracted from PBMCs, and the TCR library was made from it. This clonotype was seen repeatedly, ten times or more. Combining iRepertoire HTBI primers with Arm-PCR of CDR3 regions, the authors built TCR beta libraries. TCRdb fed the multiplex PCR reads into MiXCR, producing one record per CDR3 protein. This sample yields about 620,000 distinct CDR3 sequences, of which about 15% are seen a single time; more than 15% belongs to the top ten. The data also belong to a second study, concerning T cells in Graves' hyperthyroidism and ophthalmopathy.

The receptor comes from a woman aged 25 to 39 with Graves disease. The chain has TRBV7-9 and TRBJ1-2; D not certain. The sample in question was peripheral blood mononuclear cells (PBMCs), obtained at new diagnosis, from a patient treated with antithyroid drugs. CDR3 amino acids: CASSPVGTVYGYTF. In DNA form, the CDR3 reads TGTGCCAGCAGCCCTGTAGGCACAGTCTATGGCTACACCTTC.